This TCR beta chain is from a study of identical twins. Study-wide results and limits: The abundant beta clonotypes from cord blood had fewer insertions, and memory repertoires had none of this.

TCRdb called the 5' RACE reads again in MiXCR, with one record for every CDR3 protein. The sample shows some 250,000 distinct CDR3 sequences, 5% to 7% of them seen only once. With respect to this clonotype: What it recognizes is unknown.

V lost 7 bases and J lost 9, with 13 bases in between. This CDR3 comprises 12 residues. CDR1 and CDR2 from the germline V gene are LGHNT and FRNRAP. The sample also formed part of further work on T cells expressing NK-cell markers. That publication notes: Sorting in several experiments was restricted by an anti-gamma-delta TCR antibody to alpha-beta TCR T cells. Four donors likewise had their CD3+CD56-NKG2C+ fraction led by these clonotypes. Whether expanded NKG2C+ T cell clones were HCMV-specific remained unclear.

The chain combines TRBV12-5 with TRBJ2-1; D remains unclear. The TCR sequence derives from a woman aged 18-29 years in good health. Sequencing was performed on CD8+ T cells sorted from blood. The DNA of the CDR3 is TGTGCTAGTGCCCCCGGACCCCCTGAGCAGTTCTTC. Its protein product is CASAPGPPEQFF.